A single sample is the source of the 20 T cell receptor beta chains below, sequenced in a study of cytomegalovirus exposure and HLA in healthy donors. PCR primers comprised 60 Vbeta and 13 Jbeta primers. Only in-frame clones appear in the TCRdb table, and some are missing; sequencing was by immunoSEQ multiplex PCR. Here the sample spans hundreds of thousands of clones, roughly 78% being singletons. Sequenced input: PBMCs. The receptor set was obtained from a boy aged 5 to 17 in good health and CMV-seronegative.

The CDR3 DNA follows: TGTGCCAGCAGTTTGTTGGGGGCGCGAATTAGCACAGATACGCAGTATTTT. As protein: CASSLLGARISTDTQYF. The chain employs TRBV27 and TRBJ2-3, with D possibly TRBD1 on 6 matching bases. This CDR3 is built from 17 residues. V shed 3 bases and J shed 0 bases, with 16 bases lying between them. Germline values: CDR1 MNHEY, CDR2 SMNVEV (reference sequence).

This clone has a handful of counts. CDR3 region: CASSRTGRGTSGANVLTF. The CDR3 DNA follows: TGCGCCAGCAGCCGGACGGGGAGGGGCACCTCTGGGGCCAACGTCCTGACTTTC. The chain is built from TRBV5-1 and TRBJ2-6; TRBD2 matches at 7 bases. Germline CDR1 reads SGHRS; CDR2 reads YFSETQ. The ends lost 4 bases at V and 0 bases at J; junction bases unmatched: 10. The CDR3 spans 18 residues.

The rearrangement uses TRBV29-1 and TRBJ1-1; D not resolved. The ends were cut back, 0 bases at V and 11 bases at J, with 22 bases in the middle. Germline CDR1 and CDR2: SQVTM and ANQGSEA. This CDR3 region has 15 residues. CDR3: CSVEDRPEVPCAAFF. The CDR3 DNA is TGCAGCGTTGAAGATCGCCCAGAAGTACCGTGTGCTGCTTTCTTT.

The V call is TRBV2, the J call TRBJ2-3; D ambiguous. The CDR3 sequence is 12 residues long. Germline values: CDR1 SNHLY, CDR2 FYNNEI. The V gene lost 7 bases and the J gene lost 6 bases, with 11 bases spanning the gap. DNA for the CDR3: TGTGCCAGCAAAAGAGAATTCGATACGCAGTATTTT. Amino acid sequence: CASKREFDTQYF.

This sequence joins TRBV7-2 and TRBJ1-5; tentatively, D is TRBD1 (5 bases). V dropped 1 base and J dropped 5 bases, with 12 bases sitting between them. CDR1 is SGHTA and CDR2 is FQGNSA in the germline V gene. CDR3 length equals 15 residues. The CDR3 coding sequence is TGTGCCAGCAGCTTAGTAGGAGGGGTCCATCAGCCCCAGCATTTT. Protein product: CASSLVGGVHQPQHF.

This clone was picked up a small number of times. The CDR3 nucleotides read TGTGCCAGCAGCCCCCTGGGACAGGGCTTGCCAGATACGCAGTATTTT. This translates into CASSPLGQGLPDTQYF. The rearrangement joins TRBV7-2 to TRBJ2-3; 9 bases line up with TRBD1. The CDR3 runs 16 residues. Germline V gene lookup returns CDR1 SGHTA and CDR2 FQGNSA. Trimming at V came to 5 bases and at J to 4 bases, leaving 10 bases not matched to a gene.

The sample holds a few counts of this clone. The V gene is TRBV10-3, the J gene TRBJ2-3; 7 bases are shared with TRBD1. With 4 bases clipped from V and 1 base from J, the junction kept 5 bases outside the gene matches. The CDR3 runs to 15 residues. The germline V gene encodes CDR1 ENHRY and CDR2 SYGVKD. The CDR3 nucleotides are TGTGCCATCAGTGTCGGAACAGGGGGCACAGATACGCAGTATTTT. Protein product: CAISVGTGGTDTQYF.

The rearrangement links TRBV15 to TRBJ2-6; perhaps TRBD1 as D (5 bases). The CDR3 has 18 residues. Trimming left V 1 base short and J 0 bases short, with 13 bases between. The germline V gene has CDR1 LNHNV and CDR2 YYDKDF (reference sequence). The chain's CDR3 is CATSRVAGIPSGANVLTF. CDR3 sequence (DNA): TGTGCCACCAGCAGAGTTGCAGGGATCCCCTCTGGGGCCAACGTCCTGACTTTC.

In DNA form, the CDR3 reads TGTGCCATCAGCCCAGGATCGTACCAAGAGACCCAGTACTTC. Translating gives CAISPGSYQETQYF. The J gene is TRBJ2-5, the V gene TRBV10-3; no clear D gene. Germline CDR1 ENHRY, CDR2 SYGVKD. The V end lost 6 bases, the J end lost 0 bases, and 11 bases lay between the germline ends. This CDR3 region has 14 residues.

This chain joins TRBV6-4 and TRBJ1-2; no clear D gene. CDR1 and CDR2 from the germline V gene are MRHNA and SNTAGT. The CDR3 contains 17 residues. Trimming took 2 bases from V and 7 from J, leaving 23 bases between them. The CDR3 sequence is CASSDDNGVGSYSGYTF. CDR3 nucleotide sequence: TGTGCCAGCAGTGACGACAACGGTGTGGGCTCCTACTCTGGCTACACCTTC.

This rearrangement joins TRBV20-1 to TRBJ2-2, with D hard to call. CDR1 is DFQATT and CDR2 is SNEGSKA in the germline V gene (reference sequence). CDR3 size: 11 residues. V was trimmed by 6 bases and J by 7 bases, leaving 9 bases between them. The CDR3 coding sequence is TGCAGTGCCGCACAATACGGGGAGCTGTTTTTT. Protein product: CSAAQYGELFF.

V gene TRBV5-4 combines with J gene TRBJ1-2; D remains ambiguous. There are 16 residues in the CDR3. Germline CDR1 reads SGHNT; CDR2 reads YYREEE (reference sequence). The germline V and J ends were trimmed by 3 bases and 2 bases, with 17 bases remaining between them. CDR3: CASSSGGKALNYGYTF. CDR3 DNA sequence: TGTGCCAGCAGCTCCGGAGGGAAGGCCCTAAACTATGGCTACACCTTC.

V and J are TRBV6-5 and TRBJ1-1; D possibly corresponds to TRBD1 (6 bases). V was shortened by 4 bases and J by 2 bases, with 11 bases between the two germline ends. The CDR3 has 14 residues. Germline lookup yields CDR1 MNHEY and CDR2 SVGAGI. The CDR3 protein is CASSWTAVNTEAFF. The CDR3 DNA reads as TGTGCCAGCAGTTGGACAGCAGTAAACACTGAAGCTTTCTTT.

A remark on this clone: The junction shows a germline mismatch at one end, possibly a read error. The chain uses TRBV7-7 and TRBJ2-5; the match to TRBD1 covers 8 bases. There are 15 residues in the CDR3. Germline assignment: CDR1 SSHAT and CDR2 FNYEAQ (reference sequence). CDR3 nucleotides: TGTGCTAGCAGCTTCCGCAGGGGGCGGCGGGAGACCCAGTACTTC. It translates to CASSFRRGRRETQYF.

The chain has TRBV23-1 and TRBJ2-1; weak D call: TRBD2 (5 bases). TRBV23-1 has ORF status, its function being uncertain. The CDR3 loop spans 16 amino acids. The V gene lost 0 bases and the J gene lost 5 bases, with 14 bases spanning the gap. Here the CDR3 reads CASSQSSGRAHNEQFF. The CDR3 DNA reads TGCGCCAGCAGTCAATCCTCGGGAAGGGCCCACAATGAGCAGTTCTTC.

The DNA for the CDR3 is TGTGCCATCAGGAGGGACAGGCCGAACACTGAAGCTTTCTTT. Amino acid sequence: CAIRRDRPNTEAFF. The chain joins TRBV10-3 to TRBJ1-1; 8 bases are shared with TRBD1. After removal of 6 bases from V and 1 base from J, the junction contained 4 bases not matched to a gene. Germline values: CDR1 ENHRY, CDR2 SYGVKD. This CDR3 spans 14 amino acids.

CDR3 in DNA: TGTGCCAGCAGCCAAGATCGGACTAAAAACGAGCAGTACTTC. Translation: CASSQDRTKNEQYF. V gene TRBV4-2 combines with J gene TRBJ2-5, with D perhaps matching TRBD2 (6 bases). The J call is in doubt because the DNA end fits TRBJ2-7 better. The CDR3 spans 14 residues. Germline assignment: CDR1 LGHNA and CDR2 YNFKEQ.

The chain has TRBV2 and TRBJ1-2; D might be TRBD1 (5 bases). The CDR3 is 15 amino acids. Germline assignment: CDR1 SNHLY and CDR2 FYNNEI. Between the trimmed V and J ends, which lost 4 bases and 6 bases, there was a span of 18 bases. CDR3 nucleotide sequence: TGTGCCAGCAGTGTCGACTCGGGGGATTTCGATGGCTACACCTTC. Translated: CASSVDSGDFDGYTF.

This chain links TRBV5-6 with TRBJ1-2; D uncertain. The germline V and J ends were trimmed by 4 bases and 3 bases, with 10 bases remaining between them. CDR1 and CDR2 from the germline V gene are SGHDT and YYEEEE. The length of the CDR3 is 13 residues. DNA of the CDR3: TGTGCCAGCAGCCCCTGGGCCGACTATGGCTACACCTTC. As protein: CASSPWADYGYTF.

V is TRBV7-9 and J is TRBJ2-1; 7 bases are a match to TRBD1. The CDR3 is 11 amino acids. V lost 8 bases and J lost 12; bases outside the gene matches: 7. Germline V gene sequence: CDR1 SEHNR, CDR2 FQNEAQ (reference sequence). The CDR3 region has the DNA TGTGCCAGCCCCTTTCCAGGGGGGCAGTTCTTC. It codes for CASPFPGGQFF.